This is a list of T cell receptor beta chains from one sample in a study of blood T cell repertoires in COVID-19. The assay was immunoSEQ multiplex PCR, and TCRdb's table has in-frame clones only and misses some. The table records 55,000 to 80,000 clones, around four fifths of them present only once. The source material was peripheral blood. Receptors were obtained from a human donor in a cohort sampled during active COVID-19. The CDR3 runs from the conserved cysteine through the conserved F or W. D genes are given only for firm matches. Size is omitted from some rows. Given values are once, few, many or a class for expanded clones.

d_gene	v_gene	len	abundance	j_gene	CDR3aa	CDR3nt
.	TRBV20-1	10	.	TRBJ1-2	CSALDYGYTF	TGCAGTGCTCTCGACTATGGCTACACCTTC
TRBD2	TRBV5-1	15	.	TRBJ2-5	CASSSNPSGTETQYF	TGCGCCAGCAGCTCTAACCCTAGCGGGACGGAGACCCAGTACTTC
TRBD1	TRBV11-3	14	.	TRBJ1-1	CASSGSRDREEAFF	TGTGCCAGCAGCGGATCCCGGGACAGGGAGGAAGCTTTCTTT
.	TRBV18	14	.	TRBJ2-3	CASSPGVTTDTQYF	TGTGCCAGCTCCCCCGGGGTTACGACAGATACGCAGTATTTT
TRBD1	TRBV7-3	15	.	TRBJ2-7	CASSLRRQGTYEQYF	TGTGCCAGCAGCTTAAGGAGACAGGGAACCTACGAGCAGTACTTC
.	TRBV12-5	14	.	TRBJ1-1	CASGLNRASTEAFF	TGTGCTAGTGGTTTGAACAGGGCGAGCACTGAAGCTTTCTTT
.	TRBV5-1	12	.	TRBJ1-1	CASSYDLTEAFF	TGCGCCAGCAGCTACGACTTGACTGAAGCTTTCTTT
TRBD1	TRBV6-5	15	.	TRBJ1-2	CASTPGQGFRYGYTF	TGTGCCAGCACCCCGGGACAGGGGTTTCGGTATGGCTACACCTTC
.	TRBV28	13	.	TRBJ2-7	CASSPNRAYEQYF	TGTGCCAGCAGCCCTAACAGGGCCTACGAGCAGTACTTC
.	TRBV5-4	14	.	TRBJ2-3	CASSRGPDTDTQYF	TGTGCCAGCAGCCGAGGGCCAGACACAGATACGCAGTATTTT
TRBD1	TRBV7-9	11	.	TRBJ1-1	CASSFDRGAFF	TGTGCCAGCAGCTTCGACAGGGGGGCTTTCTTT
TRBD1	TRBV2	15	.	TRBJ2-5	CASTGTGTSRETQYF	TGTGCCAGCACCGGGACAGGGACCTCCCGGGAGACCCAGTACTTC
.	TRBV27	15	.	TRBJ2-4	CASSHRDTAKNIQYF	TGTGCCAGCAGTCATCGGGACACAGCCAAAAACATTCAGTACTTC
.	TRBV16	14	.	TRBJ1-5	CASSQSGGREPQHF	TGTGCCAGCAGCCAATCGGGGGGGCGCGAGCCCCAGCATTTT
TRBD1	TRBV7-9	15	.	TRBJ2-1	CASSLVGQGTREQFF	TGTGCCAGCAGCTTAGTGGGACAGGGAACAAGAGAGCAGTTCTTC
.	TRBV18	14	once	TRBJ1-1	CASSPGGRNTEAFF	TGTGCCAGCTCACCAGGGGGCCGCAACACTGAAGCTTTCTTT
.	TRBV7-2	18	few	TRBJ2-2	CASSLEAVAILNTGELFF	TGTGCCAGCAGCTTAGAAGCTGTAGCGATTTTGAACACCGGGGAGCTGTTTTTT
.	TRBV6-6	14	.	TRBJ1-1	CASDRGGEDTEAFF	TGTGCCAGCGACCGGGGGGGCGAGGACACTGAAGCTTTCTTT
TRBD1	TRBV4-1	13	few	TRBJ1-5	CASSRTGNQPQHF	TGCGCCAGCAGCCGGACAGGGAATCAGCCCCAGCATTTT
TRBD1	TRBV7-9	14	once	TRBJ1-1	CASSFGTGSTEAFF	TGTGCCAGCAGCTTCGGGACAGGTTCCACTGAAGCTTTCTTT
TRBD1	TRBV27	15	.	TRBJ2-7	CASSPDRGISYEQYF	TGTGCCAGCAGTCCTGACAGGGGGATATCCTACGAGCAGTACTTC
TRBD1	TRBV5-1	16	.	TRBJ1-1	CASKEQGASMNTEAFF	TGCGCCAGCAAGGAGCAGGGGGCATCCATGAACACTGAAGCTTTCTTT
.	TRBV3-1/TRBV3-2	17	.	TRBJ2-2	CASSQGALDRGSGELFF	TGTGCCAGCAGCCAAGGGGCCCTAGACAGAGGTTCCGGGGAGCTGTTTTTT
.	TRBV20-1	15	.	TRBJ1-5	CSASFEGSGNQPQHF	TGCAGTGCTAGTTTTGAGGGTTCGGGCAATCAGCCCCAGCATTTT
TRBD2	TRBV5-1	18	.	TRBJ2-2	CASSLAGTSGGNTGELFF	TGCGCCAGCAGCTTGGCCGGGACTAGCGGGGGCAACACCGGGGAGCTGTTTTTT
.	TRBV5-5	14	.	TRBJ2-7	CASSFRPGPYEQYF	TGTGCCAGCAGCTTTAGGCCAGGGCCCTACGAGCAGTACTTC
.	TRBV6-6	14	once	TRBJ1-2	CASSRGRGSEGYTF	TGTGCCAGCAGTCGGGGTCGGGGGAGTGAGGGCTACACCTTC